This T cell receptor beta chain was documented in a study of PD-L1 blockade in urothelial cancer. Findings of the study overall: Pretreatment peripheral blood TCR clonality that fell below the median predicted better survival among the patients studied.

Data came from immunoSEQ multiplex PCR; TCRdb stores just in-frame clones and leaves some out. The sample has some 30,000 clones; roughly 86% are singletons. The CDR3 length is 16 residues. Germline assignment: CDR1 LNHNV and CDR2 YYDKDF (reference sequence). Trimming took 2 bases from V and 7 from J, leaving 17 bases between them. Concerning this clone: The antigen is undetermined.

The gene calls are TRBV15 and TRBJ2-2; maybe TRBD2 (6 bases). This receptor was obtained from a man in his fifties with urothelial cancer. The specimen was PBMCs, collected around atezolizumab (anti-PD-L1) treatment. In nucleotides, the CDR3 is TGTGCCACCAGCAGACCTGGTGGGCGGGAAATCGGGGAGCTGTTTTTT. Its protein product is CATSRPGGREIGELFF.